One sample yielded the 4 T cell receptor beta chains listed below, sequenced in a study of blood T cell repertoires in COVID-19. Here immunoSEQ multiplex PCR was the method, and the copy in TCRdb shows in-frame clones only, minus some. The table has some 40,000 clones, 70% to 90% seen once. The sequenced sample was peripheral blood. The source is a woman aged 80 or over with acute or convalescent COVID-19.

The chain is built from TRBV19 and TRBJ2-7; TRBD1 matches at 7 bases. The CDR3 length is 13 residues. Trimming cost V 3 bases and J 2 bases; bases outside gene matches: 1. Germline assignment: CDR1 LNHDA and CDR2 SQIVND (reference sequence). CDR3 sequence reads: CASSIDRAYEQYF. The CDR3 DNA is TGTGCCAGTAGTATCGACAGGGCCTACGAGCAGTACTTC.

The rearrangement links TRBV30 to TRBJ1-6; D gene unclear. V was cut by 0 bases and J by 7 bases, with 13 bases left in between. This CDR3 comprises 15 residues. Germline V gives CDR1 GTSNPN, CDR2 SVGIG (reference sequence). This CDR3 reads CAWSVHAGPNSPLHF. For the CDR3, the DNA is TGTGCCTGGAGTGTACACGCAGGCCCAAATTCACCCCTCCACTTT. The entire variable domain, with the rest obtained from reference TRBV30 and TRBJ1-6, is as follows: SQTIHQWPATLVQPVGSPLSLECTVEGTSNPNLYWYRQAAGRGLQLLFYSVGIGQISSEVPQNLSASRPQDRQFILSSKKLLLSDSGFYLCAWSVHAGPNSPLHFGNGTRLTVT.

DNA of the CDR3: TGTGCCAGCAGCCACCTCCTTAGCGGGAGGGAGACCCAGTACTTC. It is translated as CASSHLLSGRETQYF. The chain couples TRBV3-1 (or the pseudogene TRBV3-2) to TRBJ2-5; 10 nucleotides line up with TRBD2. Losses at the gene ends were 3 bases for V and 5 bases for J; bases not matched to a gene: 6. This CDR3 spans 15 amino acids. The germline CDR1 and CDR2 sequences are LGHDT and YNNKEL (reference sequence).

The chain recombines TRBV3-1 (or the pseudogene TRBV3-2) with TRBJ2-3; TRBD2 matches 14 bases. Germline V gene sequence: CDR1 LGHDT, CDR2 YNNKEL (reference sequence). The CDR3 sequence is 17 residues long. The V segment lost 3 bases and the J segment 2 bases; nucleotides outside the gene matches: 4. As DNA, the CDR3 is TGTGCCAGCAGCCAGGGGACTAGCGGGAGCCCCACAGATACGCAGTATTTT. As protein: CASSQGTSGSPTDTQYF.